The 13 T cell receptor beta chains given below trace back to one sample, sequenced in a study of T-cell memory formation after mild COVID-19. TCRdb itself ran the 5' RACE reads through MiXCR, one entry per CDR3 protein. Of about 400,000 distinct CDR3 sequences in the sample, around a sixth are singletons; the top ten hold 20% to 25%. Sequenced material: PBMCs or a T cell subset sorted from them (not recorded which). The origin of the receptors is a man younger than 30 who had mild COVID-19 (a few samples of this study predate the infection). Cell type and time point are not known.

The genes are TRBV24-1 and TRBJ1-2, with D possibly matching TRBD1 (6 bases). The CDR3 runs 13 residues. V was trimmed by 3 bases and J by 7 bases, leaving 11 bases between them. Germline V gene lookup returns CDR1 KGHDR and CDR2 SFDVKD. CDR3 bases: TGTGCCACCAGTGATCCCAGGGGTTCTGGCTACACCTTC. Translation: CATSDPRGSGYTF.

The chain combines TRBV4-1 with TRBJ2-7; D remains unclear. V was clipped by 5 bases and J by 4 bases, with 12 bases between them. CDR1 is MGHRA, CDR2 YSYEKL, per germline. CDR3 length: 13 residues. The CDR3 region has the DNA TGCGCCAGCAGCGGCGGACCGCTTTACGAGCAGTACTTC. Translated: CASSGGPLYEQYF.

V usage is TRBV16 and J usage is TRBJ2-5; D is undetermined. Trimming pared 4 bases from V and 2 bases from J, leaving 11 bases between. CDR3 size: 14 residues. Germline values: CDR1 KGHSY, CDR2 FQNENV. For the CDR3, the DNA is TGTGCCAGCAGCCCGGCAGAAAGACAAGAGACCCAGTACTTC. This encodes CASSPAERQETQYF.

This clonotype was detected only a few times. In DNA form, the CDR3 reads TGTGCCAGCAGCCCGGACAGGGGGCGCGCTGTGGCGCAGTATTTT. This encodes CASSPDRGRAVAQYF. The chain has TRBV27 and TRBJ2-3, with 11 bases aligning to TRBD1. V lost 6 bases to trimming and J lost 10 bases; unmatched junction nucleotides: 12. The CDR3 consists of 15 residues. Germline CDR1 reads MNHEY; CDR2 reads SMNVEV (reference sequence).

With respect to this clonotype: Since the CDR3 does not end with the conserved phenylalanine or tryptophan, this likely comes from a read error. The CDR3 bases are TGCAGCGTTGAAGGTGGGCTCCCCAACTATGGCTACACCTTA. Its translation is CSVEGGLPNYGYTL. V usage is TRBV29-1 and J usage is TRBJ1-2; D ambiguous. Germline V lookup: CDR1 SQVTM, CDR2 ANQGSEA. V was clipped by 1 base and J by 2 bases, with 11 bases between them. CDR3 length: 14 residues.

This clonotype was observed a handful of times. V gene TRBV5-5 combines with J gene TRBJ1-2, with D perhaps TRBD1 (6 bases). Between the trimmed V and J ends, which lost 6 bases and 4 bases, there was a span of 10 bases. From germline, CDR1 is SGHKS and CDR2 YYEKEE (reference sequence). There are 12 residues in the CDR3. CDR3 sequence reads: CASNGQIYGYTF. The CDR3 DNA is TGTGCCAGCAACGGACAGATCTATGGCTACACCTTC.

The chain has TRBV4-1 and TRBJ2-7, with unresolved D. CDR1 and CDR2 (germline): MGHRA, YSYEKL. The CDR3 is 14 residues long. V lost 2 bases and J lost 6, with 14 bases in between. CDR3 bases: TGCGCCAGCAGCCAAATCTCTCGGGTACCCGAGCAGTACTTC. Translated, it gives CASSQISRVPEQYF.

J is TRBJ1-6 and V is TRBV5-1, with 7 nucleotides matching TRBD1. Germline V gene sequence: CDR1 SGHRS, CDR2 YFSETQ. J gave up 10 bases and V 4 bases, and 8 bases lay outside the gene matches. The CDR3 is 14 amino acids. The CDR3 coding sequence is TGCGCCAGCAGCACAAGACAGGGATTGTCACCCCTCCACTTT. It translates to CASSTRQGLSPLHF.

This clonotype occurred a few times. The V and J genes are TRBV19 and TRBJ2-2; 7 bases line up with TRBD2. This CDR3 region has 16 residues. Germline V gives CDR1 LNHDA, CDR2 SQIVND (reference sequence). V shed 1 base and J 6 bases; nucleotides not matched to a gene: 8. The CDR3 bases are TGTGCCAGTAGTATAGGGCAGGGACTACCGGCCGGGGAGCTGTTTTTT. Amino acids: CASSIGQGLPAGELFF. Complete variable domain (other parts from reference TRBV19 and TRBJ2-2): DGGITQSPKYLFRKEGQNVTLSCEQNLNHDAMYWYRQDPGQGLRLIYYSQIVNDFQKGDIAEGYSVSREKKESFPLTVTSAQKNPTAFYLCASSIGQGLPAGELFFGEGSRLTVL.

In this sample, this clonotype turned up many times. The chain links TRBV7-3 to TRBJ1-1; TRBD1 is a possible D gene (5 bases). This CDR3 has 13 amino acids. CDR1 and CDR2 from the germline V gene are SGHTA and FQGTGA. V lost 5 bases, J lost 1 base, and 8 bases lay in between. The CDR3 nucleotides are TGTGCCAGCAGCGAACAGGAGAACACTGAAGCTTTCTTT. Amino acids: CASSEQENTEAFF.

This clonotype was detected only a few times. This sequence joins TRBV7-9 and TRBJ2-3; possibly TRBD1 for D (6 bases). The CDR3 totals 15 residues. Germline V lookup: CDR1 SEHNR, CDR2 FQNEAQ (reference sequence). V was cut by 5 bases and J by 3 bases, with 15 bases left in between. The CDR3 DNA is TGTGCCAGCAGCGCCAGGGGTCCTGTGACAGATACGCAGTATTTT. Residues: CASSARGPVTDTQYF.

There are a few counts of this clonotype. The genes are TRBV7-8 and TRBJ2-1, with 15 nucleotides matching TRBD2. V dropped 1 base and J dropped 4; count of bases not matched to a gene: 8. Germline lookup yields CDR1 SGHVS and CDR2 FQNEAQ. The CDR3 has 19 amino acids. CDR3 nucleotide sequence: TGTGCCAGCAGCTTAGAGCAAGGACTAGCGGGGGGGATTTACAATGAGCAGTTCTTC. This sequence encodes CASSLEQGLAGGIYNEQFF.

This clonotype turned up a few times. The chain links TRBV3-1 to TRBJ2-3, with 7 bases matching TRBD2. Germline V CDR1 and CDR2: LGHDT, YNNKEL (reference sequence). The length of the CDR3 is 15 residues. Germline trimming cut 3 bases from V and 5 bases from J; bases unmatched to any gene: 8. In DNA form, the CDR3 reads TGTGCCAGCAGCCAGGCGGCGGGGAGGGGAGATACGCAGTATTTT. This encodes CASSQAAGRGDTQYF.